Listed below are T cell receptor beta chains from one sample, sequenced in a study of cytotoxic CD8 clonotypes in ibrutinib-treated CLL. Sequenced by immunoSEQ multiplex PCR; TCRdb stores in-frame clones only, minus some. The top ten hold about 6.7% of the sample, which has some 350,000 clones, 67% seen once. The source material was PBMCs, sampled after 36 months of ibrutinib treatment. The receptors here all came from a human donor with chronic lymphocytic leukemia. CDR3s include the opening cysteine and the closing phenylalanine or tryptophan. The D gene is left open where the match is weak. Size tells how often a clone was seen (once, few, many) or the class of an expanded clone, and some rows leave it out.

TRBV6-5	-	-	TRBJ1-2	CASSYSTLGPRGYTF	TGTGCCAGCAGTTACTCGACCTTGGGCCCTCGGGGCTACACCTTC
TRBV6-1	-	-	TRBJ2-7	CASRISGYEQYF	TGTGCCAGCAGGATTAGCGGCTACGAGCAGTACTTC
TRBV9	-	-	TRBJ2-7	CASSARDGRTYEQYF	TGTGCCAGCAGCGCGAGGGACGGAAGAACCTACGAGCAGTACTTC
TRBV9	-	-	TRBJ2-3	CASSVGRSSASNTQYF	TGTGCCAGCAGCGTAGGCCGATCTTCGGCCTCGAATACGCAGTATTTT
TRBV7-2	TRBD1	-	TRBJ2-5	CASSDPGQGGETQYF	TGTGCCAGCAGCGATCCGGGACAGGGGGGTGAGACCCAGTACTTC
TRBV11-2	TRBD2	-	TRBJ2-1	CASSLGWGLAGWDEQFF	TGTGCCAGCAGCTTAGGTTGGGGACTAGCGGGATGGGATGAGCAGTTCTTC
TRBV4-3	-	-	TRBJ1-4	CASSLRTVDEKLFF	TGCGCCAGCAGCTTAAGGACCGTAGATGAAAAACTGTTTTTT
TRBV27	-	-	TRBJ2-3	CASSLSRDTQYF	TGTGCCAGCAGTTTATCGAGAGATACGCAGTATTTT
TRBV7-9	-	-	TRBJ1-5	CASSLGRAGSQPQHF	TGTGCCAGCAGCTTAGGCCGGGCAGGAAGTCAGCCCCAGCATTTT
TRBV11-2	-	-	TRBJ2-1	CASSATLPGPSSYNEQFF	TGTGCCAGCAGCGCTACCCTACCAGGACCGAGCTCCTACAATGAGCAGTTCTTC
TRBV19	TRBD1	few	TRBJ1-2	CASRTDRGDYGYTF	TGTGCCAGCCGGACGGACAGGGGTGACTATGGCTACACCTTC
TRBV5-1	-	few	TRBJ2-7	CASSLGSPGSSYEQYF	TGCGCCAGCAGCTTGGGTTCACCGGGGAGCTCCTACGAGCAGTACTTC
TRBV28	-	-	TRBJ1-4	CASSLFGTGEKLFF	TGTGCCAGCAGTTTATTCGGGACCGGTGAAAAACTGTTTTTT
TRBV6-5	TRBD1	-	TRBJ1-1	CASSLTGVHTEAFF	TGTGCCAGCAGTCTCACAGGGGTGCACACTGAAGCTTTCTTT
TRBV25-1	TRBD2	-	TRBJ2-1	CASSEYAGGQNEQFF	TGTGCCAGCAGTGAATATGCGGGGGGGCAAAATGAGCAGTTCTTC
TRBV9	-	-	TRBJ1-1	CASSARYQNTEAFF	TGTGCCAGCAGCGCCAGGTACCAGAACACTGAAGCTTTCTTT
TRBV7-9	-	-	TRBJ1-1	CASSRTKEAFF	TGTGCCAGCAGCCGAACGAAAGAAGCTTTCTTT
TRBV4-2	-	-	TRBJ1-2	CASSQDSGGRNYGYTF	TGTGCCAGCAGCCAAGATTCCGGGGGGCGAAACTATGGCTACACCTTC
TRBV4-1	-	few	TRBJ2-7	CASSQEISREQYF	TGCGCCAGCAGCCAAGAAATCTCTCGGGAGCAGTACTTC
TRBV7-3	-	few	TRBJ2-2	CASSSRNTGELFF	TGTGCCAGCAGCTCACGAAACACCGGGGAGCTGTTTTTT
TRBV11-2	-	-	TRBJ1-4	CASSSRDEKLFF	TGTGCCAGCAGCTCCAGGGATGAAAAACTGTTTTTT
TRBV7-2	-	once	TRBJ1-2	CASSLNTLGQEIPGGYTF	TGTGCCAGCAGCTTAAATACGCTGGGGCAGGAAATTCCCGGGGGCTACACCTTC
TRBV7-2	TRBD1	-	TRBJ1-4	CASSLANRDRGVKTNEKLFF	TGTGCCAGCAGCTTAGCCAACCGGGACAGGGGGGTTAAAACTAATGAAAAACTGTTTTTT
TRBV19	-	-	TRBJ2-1	CASTAPGSRYNEQFF	TGTGCCAGTACCGCACCGGGGTCCAGATACAATGAGCAGTTCTTC
TRBV4-1	TRBD1	-	TRBJ2-1	CASSRPVGTAYNEQFF	TGCGCCAGCAGCCGACCTGTGGGGACAGCATACAATGAGCAGTTCTTC
TRBV9	TRBD2	-	TRBJ2-7	CASSVGLAGSYEQYF	TGTGCCAGCAGCGTAGGACTAGCGGGTTCCTACGAGCAGTACTTC
TRBV9	TRBD1	once	TRBJ2-7	CASSISPGQNYEQYF	TGTGCCAGCAGCATCAGTCCGGGACAGAACTACGAGCAGTACTTC
TRBV27	-	few	TRBJ2-2	CASTDSTGELFF	TGTGCCAGCACCGACAGCACCGGGGAGCTGTTTTTT
TRBV7-3	-	-	TRBJ2-1	CASSLRGGYLNSYNEQFF	TGTGCCAGCAGCTTAAGGGGGGGCTACCTGAACTCCTACAATGAGCAGTTCTTC
TRBV6-5	TRBD1	-	TRBJ2-1	CASSRTGETEQFF	TGTGCCAGCAGCAGGACAGGGGAGACTGAGCAGTTCTTC
TRBV15	-	-	TRBJ1-5	CATSVQVYQPQHF	TGTGCCACCAGCGTACAGGTTTATCAGCCCCAGCATTTT
TRBV6-6	TRBD1	-	TRBJ1-2	CASSTRTGDSGYTF	TGTGCCAGCAGTACCCGGACAGGGGATAGTGGCTACACCTTC
TRBV10-3	-	-	TRBJ1-2	CAIRSYGGSSNYGYTF	TGTGCCATCAGGAGCTATGGGGGGTCGTCCAACTATGGCTACACCTTC
TRBV27	-	once	TRBJ2-1	CASSTVMNEQFF	TGTGCCAGCAGTACTGTGATGAATGAGCAGTTCTTC
TRBV6-7	-	few	TRBJ2-3	CASRTPKGPWADTQYF	TGTGCCAGCAGAACCCCTAAGGGACCATGGGCAGATACGCAGTATTTT
TRBV5-6	-	-	TRBJ1-6	CASSFFQGRSPLHF	TGTGCCAGCAGCTTTTTCCAGGGCCGTTCACCCCTCCACTTT
TRBV19	TRBD1	-	TRBJ2-7	CASSPRDSAAYEQYF	TGTGCCAGTAGTCCCCGGGACAGTGCCGCCTACGAGCAGTACTTC
TRBV27	TRBD2	-	TRBJ2-1	CASSLGAGGLSEQFF	TGTGCCAGCAGTTTAGGGGCGGGAGGGCTCAGTGAGCAGTTCTTC
TRBV28	TRBD2	-	TRBJ2-3	CASTTGTSGRTDTQYF	TGTGCCAGCACAACTGGGACTAGCGGACGCACAGATACGCAGTATTTT
TRBV5-6	-	few	TRBJ2-5	CASSPGLDQETQYF	TGTGCCAGCAGCCCCGGGCTTGACCAAGAGACCCAGTACTTC
TRBV4-1	-	-	TRBJ1-2	CASSQVGQQSNYGYTF	TGCGCCAGCAGCCAAGTAGGTCAGCAATCTAACTATGGCTACACCTTC
TRBV29-1	-	-	TRBJ2-5	CSVVSPVQETQYF	TGCAGCGTTGTTTCTCCAGTACAAGAGACCCAGTACTTC
TRBV10-1	TRBD1	-	TRBJ2-7	CASSEYRGRGPSYEQYF	TGCGCCAGCAGTGAGTACAGGGGGCGGGGACCCTCCTACGAGCAGTACTTC
TRBV14	TRBD2	-	TRBJ2-3	CASSVRTSGPTDTQYF	TGTGCCAGCAGCGTAAGGACTAGCGGGCCCACAGATACGCAGTATTTT
TRBV5-5	-	-	TRBJ1-4	CASSLVFRDKGEKLFF	TGTGCCAGCAGCTTGGTGTTTCGGGACAAGGGTGAAAAACTGTTTTTT
TRBV18	-	-	TRBJ2-1	CASSEMGEQFF	TGTGCCAGCTCAGAAATGGGGGAGCAGTTCTTC
TRBV28	TRBD2	-	TRBJ2-3	CASRGGTSGRRGTQYF	TGTGCCAGCAGGGGAGGGACTAGCGGGAGAAGGGGTACGCAGTATTTT